This T cell receptor (beta chain) was recorded in a study of T cell repertoires in cytomegalovirus infection. One entry per CDR3 protein, called by TCRdb with MiXCR from the reads. The sample contains roughly 230,000 distinct CDR3 sequences, 20% to 25% of which appear only once. This clonotype appeared once. The CDR3 runs to 14 residues. Germline lookup yields CDR1 MGHRA and CDR2 YSYEKL. J lost 5 bases, V lost 4 bases, and 7 bases had no gene match. This chain links TRBV4-1 with TRBJ2-7, with 8 bases that match TRBD2. The sequence was collected from a human donor in good health (CMV status not recorded). Some clones in this sample may be carry-over from other donors' samples. Input material: CD8+ T cells from PBMCs. CDR3 sequence (DNA): TGCGCCAGCAGCCCTCGGGGGGGTATCCACGAGCAGTACTTC. Protein sequence: CASSPRGGIHEQYF.